The source of this TCR beta chain is a study of T-cell reconstitution after alpha-beta-depleted transplantation in children (dated by TCRdb to between 2015 and 2016). In terms of the full investigation: The study quantitatively tracked T-cell immune reconstitution after TCRalphabeta/CD19-depleted allogeneic hematopoietic cell transplantation in children using TCR repertoire profiling. What the work shows at the level of the full study, not this receptor alone: About two months after transplant, the apparently early recovery of alphabetaT-cell counts reportedly depended on just several hundred clones that had expanded rapidly and came from non-depleted graft cells. Over the following months the frequencies of hyperexpanded clones went down, and after one year T-cell counts and TCRbeta diversity were mostly credited to newly produced T cells. In some patients, the high TCRbeta diversity seen at day 60 was put down to recipient T cells and intrathymic progenitors that had survived conditioning.

The library came from PCR. The sample was run on an Illumina HiSeq 2500. TCR library preparation used molecular barcoding, with unique molecular identifiers applied to normalize quantification of the TCRbeta repertoire. The public reads were reprocessed in TCRdb via fastp at Q25 and MiXCR, keeping in-frame beta chains. A single entry per CDR3 protein holds the most common genes and DNA from its merged rows. Across this sample there are about 980,000 distinct CDR3 sequences, with about 29% seen only once. More than 25% of the sample goes to the ten largest clones. This clonotype was seen a handful of times. Its antigen is not yet known. No base qualities exist here, and no much larger clone lies one base off it. The germline V gene gives CDR1 as MDHEN and CDR2 as SYDVKM. The CDR3 covers 15 residues, taking in both the cysteine and the phenylalanine. The CDR3 DNA has 45 bases and is translated from base 1. Clipping removes 4 bases from V and 3 bases from J, with 7 as the unmatched junction base count.

The sample's treatment or condition label, in plain terms: allogeneic hematopoietic cell transplantation with graft depleted of TCRalphabeta T cells and CD19 B cells. The transplant recipients were children given TCRalphabeta/CD19-depleted allogeneic hematopoietic cell grafts. This TCR was sampled from a boy in the first two years of life who had a stem cell transplant for SCID, so the T cells may come from the graft donor. Sequencing was performed on PBMCs, mostly from graft donor cells, taken 360 days after TCRalphabeta/CD19-depleted stem cell transplant. This sequence uses TRBV28 and TRBJ2-7; the junction holds 9 bases that match TRBD1. CDR3 loop: CASSSPWTGVYEQYF. In nucleotide form, the sequence is TGTGCCAGCAGTTCTCCTTGGACAGGGGTCTACGAGCAGTACTTC.